The 24 T cell receptor beta chains below were found in one sample sequenced in a study of PD-1 blockade in classical Hodgkin lymphoma. No patient escaped relapse after autologous stem cell transplantation, and brentuximab vedotin exposure varied. Generated by immunoSEQ multiplex PCR, the TCRdb table keeps only in-frame clones and is missing some. The table includes 40,000 or so clones, about 82% detected once. The input for sequencing was peripheral blood mononuclear cells (PBMCs), taken at baseline. All receptors come from a human donor with classical Hodgkin lymphoma.

The chain has TRBV5-1 and TRBJ1-6; D is perhaps TRBD1 (5 bases). Per the germline V gene, CDR1 is SGHRS and CDR2 is YFSETQ. This CDR3 region has 15 residues. V was cut by 2 bases and J by 7 bases, with 13 bases left in between. For the CDR3, the DNA is TGCGCCAGCAGCTTCAGGGTTTCCTCCAATTCACCCCTCCACTTT. This encodes CASSFRVSSNSPLHF.

The count of this clone is one. The rearrangement joins TRBV7-9 to TRBJ2-5, with D tentatively TRBD2 (5 bases). CDR3 length: 16 residues. V lost 5 bases to trimming and J lost 0 bases, with 16 bases between them. The germline gives CDR1 SEHNR, CDR2 FQNEAQ (reference sequence). This CDR3 is CASSPSLALYQETQYF. CDR3 in DNA: TGTGCCAGCAGCCCCTCCCTAGCACTGTACCAAGAGACCCAGTACTTC.

The chain combines TRBV28 with TRBJ2-7, with no clear D. Germline V CDR1 and CDR2: MDHEN, SYDVKM. The CDR3 has 14 amino acids. V was trimmed by 5 bases and J by 7 bases, leaving 18 bases between them. The CDR3 is CASSPQNWPGEQYF. The DNA of the CDR3 is TGTGCCAGCAGTCCCCAAAATTGGCCGGGTGAGCAGTACTTC.

DNA of the CDR3: TGTGCCAGCAGCTTAGGTGGGGCTTCTGGAAACACCATATATTTT. Its translation: CASSLGGASGNTIYF. This rearrangement joins TRBV11-3 to TRBJ1-3; weak D call: TRBD1 (5 bases). The CDR3 has 15 residues. The germline V gene encodes CDR1 SGHNT and CDR2 YENEEA. The ends were cut back, 1 base at V and 1 base at J, with 8 bases in the middle.

This clone was recorded only once. J is TRBJ2-4 and V is TRBV4-1; D unclear. The CDR3 length is 16 residues. Germline lookup yields CDR1 MGHRA and CDR2 YSYEKL. Trimming stripped 3 bases from V and 0 bases from J, with 12 bases between. The CDR3 loop reads CASSQGQVRAKNIQYF. CDR3 in DNA: TGCGCCAGCAGCCAGGGCCAAGTACGAGCCAAAAACATTCAGTACTTC.

This clone was seen just once. The genes are TRBV9 and TRBJ2-2; TRBD2 matches at 8 bases. The V gene end was trimmed by 4 bases and the J gene end by 5 bases; junction bases not matched to a gene: 7. This CDR3 has 15 residues. The V gene's germline CDR1 is SGDLS and CDR2 YYNGEE. CDR3 nucleotides: TGTGCCAGCAGCCCACTAGCGGTGACAACCGGGGAGCTGTTTTTT. Translation gives CASSPLAVTTGELFF.

J is TRBJ2-1 and V is TRBV5-1; 8 bases are a match to TRBD1. The CDR3 runs to 17 residues. Germline V lookup: CDR1 SGHRS, CDR2 YFSETQ. With V trimmed by 4 bases and J by 0 bases, 9 bases remained unmatched. In DNA form, the CDR3 reads TGCGCCAGCAGCCTACGCATGACAGGGGACTCCTACAATGAGCAGTTCTTC. The encoded protein is CASSLRMTGDSYNEQFF. The full variable domain, in which reference TRBV5-1 and TRBJ2-1 provide the parts outside the CDR3, is KAGVTQTPRYLIKTRGQQVTLSCSPISGHRSVSWYQQTPGQGLQFLFEYFSETQRNKGNFPGRFSGRQFSNSRSEMNVSTLELGDSALYLCASSLRMTGDSYNEQFFGPGTRLTVL.

The chain employs TRBV28 and TRBJ1-5, with TRBD1 matching 7 bases. The CDR3 extends over 15 amino acids. CDR1 and CDR2 (germline): MDHEN, SYDVKM. The trim removed 4 bases at V and 2 bases at J, leaving 5 bases unmatched. In nucleotides, the CDR3 is TGTGCCAGCAGTTACAGGGGACGCGGCAATCAGCCCCAGCATTTT. This codes for CASSYRGRGNQPQHF.

The chain employs TRBV28 and TRBJ1-2; the D gene is possibly TRBD1 (5 bases). The germline gives CDR1 MDHEN, CDR2 SYDVKM. Trimming took 6 bases from V and 6 from J, leaving 23 bases between them. The CDR3 loop spans 16 amino acids. CDR3 coding DNA: TGTGCCAGCAGCCCCTATGGGGCATGGCCAAGAAATGGCTACACCTTC. Its translation is CASSPYGAWPRNGYTF.

This clone was recorded only once. The CDR3 loop is CASSPLGRILQPQHF. The CDR3 bases are TGTGCCAGTAGTCCTTTAGGACGGATCCTTCAGCCCCAGCATTTT. The rearrangement uses TRBV19 and TRBJ1-5; no clear D. Trimming stripped 5 bases from V and 6 bases from J, with 17 bases between. The CDR3 has 15 residues. Germline V CDR1 and CDR2: LNHDA, SQIVND (reference sequence).

This clone has only a few counts. The gene calls are TRBV9 and TRBJ2-1; TRBD2 matches at 7 bases. Trimming took 7 bases from V and 0 from J; bases not matched to a gene: 7. Germline V gene data show CDR1 as SGDLS and CDR2 as YYNGEE. CDR3 length: 15 amino acids. CDR3 sequence reads: CASSALASSYNEQFF. The CDR3 region has the DNA TGTGCCAGCTCGGCACTAGCGTCCTCCTACAATGAGCAGTTCTTC.

The chain couples TRBV7-6 to TRBJ2-3, with 7 bases fitting TRBD2. CDR1 is SGHVS and CDR2 is FNYEAQ in the germline V gene. V was pared by 4 bases and J by 4 bases, with 8 bases of the junction left unmatched. The CDR3 has 15 amino acids. Written as DNA, the CDR3 is TGTGCCAGCAGCTCTTTGGGAGGGAGGGCAGATACGCAGTATTTT. Amino acid sequence: CASSSLGGRADTQYF.

This clone was detected only a few times. The genes are TRBV12-5 and TRBJ2-1; TRBD2 might be the D (5 bases). This CDR3 contains 12 residues. Trimming removed 6 bases at V and 5 bases at J, with 8 bases between. Germline CDR1 reads LGHNT; CDR2 reads FRNRAP. The CDR3 reads CASGRVNNEQFF. The CDR3 DNA follows: TGTGCTAGTGGGAGGGTGAACAATGAGCAGTTCTTC.

This clone was picked up a small number of times. The chain uses TRBV11-2 and TRBJ2-2; a possible D gene is TRBD1 (5 bases). This CDR3 is 14 amino acids long. CDR1 and CDR2 (germline): SGHAT, FQNNGV. Trimming shortened V by 0 bases and J by 6 bases, and 8 bases separated the two germline ends. The CDR3 protein is CASSLDSRAGELFF. CDR3 nucleotides: TGTGCCAGCAGCTTAGATTCCAGGGCCGGGGAGCTGTTTTTT.

This sequence joins TRBV9 and TRBJ2-7, with D possibly matching TRBD2 (5 bases). Per the germline V gene, CDR1 is SGDLS and CDR2 is YYNGEE. The CDR3 sequence is 15 residues long. Deletions cut 0 bases from V and 4 bases from J, with 14 bases between. The CDR3 reads CASSVAWGETYEQYF. For the CDR3, the DNA is TGTGCCAGCAGCGTAGCGTGGGGAGAGACTTACGAGCAGTACTTC.

This clone has only one observation. The J gene is TRBJ2-2, the V gene TRBV27; the match to TRBD1 covers 7 bases. V trimming: 3 bases; J trimming: 6 bases; junction bases outside the gene matches: 7. The CDR3 extends over 15 amino acids. Germline V gene sequence: CDR1 MNHEY, CDR2 SMNVEV (reference sequence). The DNA of the CDR3 is TGTGCCAGCAGTTTGAGAGGGGGCGATCCCGGGGAGCTGTTTTTT. Translating it yields CASSLRGGDPGELFF.

The V call is TRBV28, the J call TRBJ2-5; TRBD1 matches at 11 bases. This CDR3 is built from 19 residues. Germline lookup yields CDR1 MDHEN and CDR2 SYDVKM. V shed 1 base, J shed 5 bases, and the junction held 15 bases outside the gene matches. The CDR3 loop is CASSLYRGTGGSRKETQYF. In DNA, the CDR3 is TGTGCCAGCAGTTTATATCGAGGGACAGGGGGGTCACGTAAGGAGACCCAGTACTTC.

This chain uses TRBV14 with TRBJ1-5, with 8 bases lining up with TRBD1. J lost 5 bases, V lost 4 bases, and 10 bases had no gene match. Germline CDR1 is SGHDN and CDR2 is FVKESK. CDR3 length: 16 amino acids. The CDR3 DNA reads TGTGCCAGCAGCCCCGGGACAGGTATCGGTTATCAGCCCCAGCATTTT. Translated, it gives CASSPGTGIGYQPQHF.

The genes are TRBV11-3 and TRBJ2-1; the match to TRBD2 covers 7 bases. CDR1 and CDR2 (germline): SGHNT, YENEEA. The junction had 9 bases not matched to a gene; V was cut back by 4 bases and J by 9 bases. The CDR3 totals 14 residues. The CDR3: CASSSTSEVGEQFF. The CDR3 bases are TGTGCCAGCAGCTCAACTAGCGAGGTGGGTGAGCAGTTCTTC.

This clone has only a few counts. The chain employs TRBV28 and TRBJ1-2; D is unclear. Germline V gives CDR1 MDHEN, CDR2 SYDVKM. The CDR3 is 14 residues long. The V end lost 1 base, the J end lost 2 bases, and 8 bases lay between the germline ends. In nucleotides, the CDR3 is TGTGCCAGCAGTTTATTTTTGGGGAACTATGGCTACACCTTC. This encodes CASSLFLGNYGYTF.

The gene calls are TRBV20-1 and TRBJ2-7; unclear D gene. Per germline, CDR1 DFQATT and CDR2 SNEGSKA (reference sequence). Between the trimmed V and J ends, which lost 5 bases and 6 bases, there was a span of 11 bases. This CDR3 has 11 amino acids. The CDR3, as DNA: TGCAGTGCTGGCTATAGAGGCGAGCAGTACTTC. It translates to CSAGYRGEQYF.

V is TRBV5-1 and J is TRBJ2-5; maybe TRBD1 (6 bases). From germline, CDR1 is SGHRS and CDR2 YFSETQ. V gave up 0 bases and J gave up 5 bases, with 14 bases separating them. CDR3 length: 15 amino acids. CDR3 in DNA: TGCGCCAGCAGCTTGGACAGGGTGGGCCACGAGACCCAGTACTTC. Residues: CASSLDRVGHETQYF.

This rearrangement joins TRBV2 to TRBJ1-1; weak D call: TRBD1 (5 bases). V was shortened by 6 bases and J by 1 base, with 9 bases between the two germline ends. The CDR3 has 13 residues. Germline V gene lookup returns CDR1 SNHLY and CDR2 FYNNEI. In nucleotides, the CDR3 is TGTGCCAGCAGCGGGGCTAGGAACACTGAAGCTTTCTTT. Translated: CASSGARNTEAFF.

This clone came up once. The chain has TRBV6-5 and TRBJ1-1; unclear D gene. Germline lookup yields CDR1 MNHEY and CDR2 SVGAGI. V lost 4 bases, J lost 3 bases, and 9 bases lay in between. There are 13 residues in the CDR3. The CDR3 sequence is CASSSRPHTEAFF. The CDR3, as DNA: TGTGCCAGCAGTTCCCGACCACACACTGAAGCTTTCTTT.